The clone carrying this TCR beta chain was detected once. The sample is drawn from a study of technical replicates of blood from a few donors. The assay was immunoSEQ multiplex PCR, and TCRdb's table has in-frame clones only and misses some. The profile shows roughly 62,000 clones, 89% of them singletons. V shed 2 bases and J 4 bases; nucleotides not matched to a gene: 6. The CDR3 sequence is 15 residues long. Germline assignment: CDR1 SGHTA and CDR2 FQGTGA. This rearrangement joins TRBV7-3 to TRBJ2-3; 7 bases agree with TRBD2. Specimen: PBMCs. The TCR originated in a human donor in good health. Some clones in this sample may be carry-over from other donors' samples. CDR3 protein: CASSLLAGVADTQYF. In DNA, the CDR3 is TGTGCCAGCAGCTTATTGGCGGGAGTGGCAGATACGCAGTATTTT.